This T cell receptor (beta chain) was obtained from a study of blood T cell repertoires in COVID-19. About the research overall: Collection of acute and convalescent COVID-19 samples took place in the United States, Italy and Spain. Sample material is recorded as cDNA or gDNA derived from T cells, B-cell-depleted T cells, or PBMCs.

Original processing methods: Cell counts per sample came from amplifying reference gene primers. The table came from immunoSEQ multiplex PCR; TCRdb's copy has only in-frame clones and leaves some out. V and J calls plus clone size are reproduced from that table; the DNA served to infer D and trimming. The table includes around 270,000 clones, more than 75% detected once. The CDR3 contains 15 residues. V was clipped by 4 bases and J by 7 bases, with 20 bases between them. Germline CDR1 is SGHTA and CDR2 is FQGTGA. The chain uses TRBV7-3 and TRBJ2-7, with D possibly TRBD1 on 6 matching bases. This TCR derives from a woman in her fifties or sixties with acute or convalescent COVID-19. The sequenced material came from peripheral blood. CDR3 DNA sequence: TGTGCCAGCAGCTCTTTTGCGGCGAAGAGGGGGGAGCAGTACTTC. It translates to CASSSFAAKRGEQYF.